The 5 T cell receptor beta chains presented below share a single source sample, sequenced in a study of T cells in Graves' hyperthyroidism and ophthalmopathy. The investigators amplified TCR beta CDR3 regions from RNA transcripts. TCR CDR3 underwent first-round RT-PCR with the HTBI primer set. TCRdb passed the multiplex PCR reads through MiXCR, listing each CDR3 protein once. The sample consists of 750,000 to 900,000 distinct CDR3 sequences, more than 30% of them appearing once. Sequencing was done on a sample of blood. These receptors were taken from a man younger than 35 with Graves' hyperthyroidism.

This clonotype was recorded many times. The chain uses TRBV25-1 and TRBJ1-4, with D perhaps matching TRBD1 (5 bases). Trimming removed 3 bases at V and 8 bases at J, with 22 bases between. This CDR3 contains 17 residues. Germline V CDR1 and CDR2: MGHDK, SYGVNS. DNA of the CDR3: TGTGCCAGCAGTGACCAGATAACGGGACTCAGATGGGAAAAACTGTTTTTT. It specifies CASSDQITGLRWEKLFF. The full variable domain, its missing parts supplied by reference TRBV25-1 and TRBJ1-4, is EADIYQTPRYLVIGTGKKITLECSQTMGHDKMYWYQQDPGMELHLIHYSYGVNSTEKGDLSSESTVSRIRTEHFPLTLESARPSHTSQYLCASSDQITGLRWEKLFFGSGTQLSVL.

This sequence joins TRBV5-6 and TRBJ1-1, with D perhaps TRBD1 (5 bases). Trimming left V 9 bases short and J 4 bases short, with 22 bases between. The germline CDR1 and CDR2 sequences are SGHDT and YYEEEE. The CDR3 covers 15 residues. CDR3 sequence: CATKWQGRLGTEAFF. CDR3 DNA: TGTGCCACCAAGTGGCAGGGCAGGTTGGGCACTGAAGCTTTCTTT.

The V call is TRBV7-9, the J call TRBJ2-7; 8 bases are a match to TRBD2. The V gene end was trimmed by 6 bases and the J gene end by 0 bases; junction bases not matched to a gene: 4. The CDR3 has 14 amino acids. Per germline, CDR1 SEHNR and CDR2 FQNEAQ (reference sequence). CDR3 bases: TGTGCCAGCAGATCCGGGACTAGCTCCTACGAGCAGTACTTC. This codes for CASRSGTSSYEQYF.

This clonotype showed up many times. The CDR3 region has the DNA TGTGCCAGCACTGGGGCGGCAGGCGGTGAAAAACTGTTTTTT. This gives the protein CASTGAAGGEKLFF. The chain joins TRBV7-2 to TRBJ1-4; a weak D match, TRBD1 (5 bases). Germline CDR1 reads SGHTA; CDR2 reads FQGNSA. The V end was cut by 7 bases, the J end by 7 bases, with 16 bases between. CDR3 length: 14 residues.

V usage is TRBV9 and J usage is TRBJ1-2; D might be TRBD1 (5 bases). Germline V gives CDR1 SGDLS, CDR2 YYNGEE. The V end lost 5 bases, the J end lost 3 bases, and 14 bases lay between the germline ends. This CDR3 comprises 14 residues. CDR3: CASSLHLGDYGYTF. CDR3 nucleotide sequence: TGTGCCAGCAGTCTCCACCTGGGGGACTATGGCTACACCTTC.